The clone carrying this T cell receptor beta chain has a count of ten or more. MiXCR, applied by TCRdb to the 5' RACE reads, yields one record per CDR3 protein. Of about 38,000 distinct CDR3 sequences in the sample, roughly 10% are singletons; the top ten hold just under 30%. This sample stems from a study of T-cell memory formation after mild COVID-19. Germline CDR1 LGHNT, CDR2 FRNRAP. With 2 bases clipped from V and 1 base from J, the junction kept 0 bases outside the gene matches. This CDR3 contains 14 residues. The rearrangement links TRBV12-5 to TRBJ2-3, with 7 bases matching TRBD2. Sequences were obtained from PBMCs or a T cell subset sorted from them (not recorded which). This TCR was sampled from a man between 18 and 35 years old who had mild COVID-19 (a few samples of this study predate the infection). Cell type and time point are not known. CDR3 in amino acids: CASGLRGGTDTQYF. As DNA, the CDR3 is TGTGCTAGTGGTTTGCGGGGGGGCACAGATACGCAGTATTTT.